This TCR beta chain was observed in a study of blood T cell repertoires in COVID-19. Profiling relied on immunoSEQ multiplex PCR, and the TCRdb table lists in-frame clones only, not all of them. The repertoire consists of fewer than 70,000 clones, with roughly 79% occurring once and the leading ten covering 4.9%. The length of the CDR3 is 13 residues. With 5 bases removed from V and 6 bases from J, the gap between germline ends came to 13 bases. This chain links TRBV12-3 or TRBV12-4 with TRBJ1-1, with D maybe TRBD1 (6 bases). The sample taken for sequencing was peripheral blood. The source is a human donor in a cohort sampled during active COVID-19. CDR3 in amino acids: CASSPAGVPEAFF. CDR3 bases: TGTGCCAGCAGTCCCGCAGGGGTTCCTGAAGCTTTCTTT.